This paragraph covers one T cell receptor (beta chain) sequence. No antigen is known for it. To amplify TRB rearrangements, a touch-down multiplex PCR protocol was run with the TRB-A and TRB-B primer pools combined in a single tube. Illumina adapters and sample indices were attached to the amplicons through two consecutive PCR reactions using Phusion HS II polymerase. Amplicons were gel-purified with the NucleoSpin Gel and PCR Clean-up kit, then quantified by Qubit and quality-checked on an Agilent 2100 Bioanalyzer. Sequencing of the libraries was done on an Illumina MiSeq with 600-cycle, single-indexed, paired-end runs. Per the authors' processing: Alignment and assembly of TRB reads were performed with MiXCR version 2.1.12 and the default MiXCR reference library. A clone was defined by each unique CDR3 nucleotide sequence, and analysis was restricted to productive sequences with at least two reads. To assess repertoire diversity, an R script computed alpha-parameterized diversity profiles (alpha 0 to 5), which included the Shannon (alpha 1) and Simpson (alpha 2) indices. Combinatorial TRB VJ usage was calculated with the tcR package and was compared between cohorts by principal component analysis performed with ade4. GLIPH was used to cluster TCRbeta CDR3s in pairs of cohorts matched for age and read depth, and a Wilcoxon test was used to compare cluster frequencies. After TCRdb reprocessed the reads, each CDR3 protein sequence was kept as one row, without DNA. The V and J calls and clone size are TCRdb's, not the authors'. The sample table on file contains roughly 4,400 distinct CDR3 sequences. Roughly 70% of the sample belongs to the ten largest clones.

The entry originates in a study of T cell clusters in autoimmune cytopenias (dated by TCRdb to between 2017 and 2020). As for the study more broadly: Per sample, TRB sequencing gave a median depth of around 55,000 reads and a median of about 2,500 distinct TRB clonotypes. Alongside healthy, CLL and autoimmune hepatitis controls, autoimmune cytopenia patients had their peripheral blood TRB and IGH repertoires sequenced at active disease and again during treatment follow-up. The goal of the study was to determine whether autoimmune cytopenia patients have a disease-specific immune repertoire signature that could serve as a blood-based biomarker. The full study reports these points: Healthy donors had almost three times as many exclusive TRB clusters as active autoimmune hepatitis patients, a finding consistent with an autoimmunity-wide signature. The T cell clusters were only ever defined in silico, so experimental validation of their functional role was still needed. A lack of physiological T cell clusters in primary autoimmune cytopenia patients was suggested by GLIPH, as 51 clusters were found to be exclusive to healthy donors versus around 16 exclusive to patients. Shifts in the TRB repertoire, including less even repertoires in secondary cytopenia and CLL, were mostly a reflection of lymphoma bias and not of autoimmunity. The cluster-lack signature was not seen for secondary cytopenia versus CLL, apparently masked by the dominant lymphoma-associated repertoire.

Per sample, 250 ng of peripheral blood genomic DNA, around 40,000 genome equivalents, was used for TRB amplification. The CDR3, from cysteine to phenylalanine, totals 14 residues. Only the protein is available. CDR1 and CDR2, per the germline V gene, are MRHNA and SNTAGT. These same records also appear under a second study, on T cell repertoires in aging, cancer and after chemotherapy. The other study reports the following: Donors were distributed across six age groups ranging from 30 or younger to 70 or older, with at least three individuals included per group. In the hematological group, paired pre- and post-chemotherapy samples were obtained from chronic lymphocytic leukemia patients treated with fludarabine- or bendamustine-based regimens. The complete dataset included about 8.8 million TCR reads. Compared with age-matched healthy donors, untreated patients with hematological or solid cancers had significantly lower TCR diversity and higher clonality in blood. In healthy donors, the decline in TCR diversity with age was mainly explained by loss of richness, whereas in cancer patients loss of evenness was also found to contribute. Median generation probability increased over the chemotherapy interval in both cancer cohorts, suggesting repertoire reconstitution through rebound thymic output. According to the authors, the repertoire data do not permit conclusions about immunological memory after chemotherapy. Lymphoid organ infiltration was present in hematological cancer patients, and this infiltration may itself impair thymic emigration or peripheral T cell expansion. The study profiled peripheral blood TCR beta repertoires from healthy donors and cancer patients to examine immunoaging and T cell reconstitution after chemotherapy. Alongside some 96 healthy donors serving as a reference group, the cohort included 218 cancer patients, of whom 94 had hematological cancers and some 130 had solid cancers. MiXCR versions 2.12 and 3.0.5 were used to process TRB sequences. Shannon diversity, evenness, clonality (one minus evenness), and alpha-parameterized diversity profiles from alpha 0 to 5 were included as repertoire metrics. The IGoR algorithm was used to compute generation probabilities of clones in paired pre- and post-chemotherapy samples.

Specimen: peripheral blood. The chain joins TRBV6-4 to TRBJ2-2; without DNA, the TCRdb call of TRBD1 cannot be checked. The TCR comes from a human donor with an autoimmune cytopenia or autoimmune hepatitis (not recorded which). The CDR3 protein is CASSDRGHTGELFF.